Each of the 2 T cell receptor beta chains below was sequenced from the same sample in a study of preoperative IRX-2 immunotherapy in early breast cancer (dated 2019 in TCRdb). This specimen's treatment or condition label, interpreted: preoperative locoregional IRX-2 cytokine immunotherapy. Receptors were amplified or captured by the immunoSEQ multiplex PCR assay. Drawn from immuneACCESS, this table holds only the in-frame rearrangements with V and J called that TCRdb kept. Clones are partly lost; checked studies trace under half to an unresolved V gene and leave the rest unexplained. This sample holds 39,000 or so clones; 60% to 80% were observed only once. Roughly 1.2% of the sample is held by the ten biggest clonotypes. The source was tumor tissue, collected after IRX-2 immunotherapy. Receptors originate from a human donor with breast cancer.

The V gene is TRBV6-8, the J gene TRBJ2-2; 7 nucleotides match TRBD1. With V trimmed by 10 bases and J by 6 bases, 11 bases remained unmatched. Germline CDR1 is MNHGY and CDR2 is SAAAGT. CDR3 size: 14 residues. CDR3 loop: CAIRQGSQAGELFF. The CDR3 DNA reads as TGTGCCATCAGACAGGGATCGCAGGCCGGGGAGCTGTTTTTT.

The V and J genes are TRBV11-3 and TRBJ2-1, with 11 positions matching TRBD2. This CDR3 contains 16 residues. Looked up from germline, CDR1 is SGHNT and CDR2 is YENEEA. Unmatched junction bases numbered 8, after V lost 5 bases and J lost 5 bases. In DNA, the CDR3 is TGTGCCAGCAGCCCCCAGACTAGCGGGAACCACAATGAGCAGTTCTTC. Its protein product is CASSPQTSGNHNEQFF.